This T cell receptor (beta chain) was profiled in a study of T-cell memory formation after mild COVID-19. Study as a whole: Across donors, TCR clusters were largely donor specific.

Sample barcodes and UMIs were carried by the TCR alpha and TCR beta cDNA libraries that 5'RACE generated with constant-segment primers. TCRdb re-derived calls from the 5' RACE reads in MiXCR, one entry per CDR3 protein. This table has over 150,000 distinct CDR3 sequences, over 20% appearing once. The germline V gene encodes CDR1 KGHSH and CDR2 LQKENI. V was shortened by 3 bases and J by 4 bases, with 6 bases between the two germline ends. The CDR3 length is 12 residues. The gene calls are TRBV18 and TRBJ2-5; D is undetermined. The sequencing sample was made of PBMCs or a T cell subset sorted from them (not recorded which). This sequence originates from an adult woman who had mild COVID-19 (a few samples of this study predate the infection). Cell type and time point are not known. In DNA, the CDR3 is TGTGCCAGCTCACCTACCTTAGAGACCCAGTACTTC. This encodes CASSPTLETQYF.